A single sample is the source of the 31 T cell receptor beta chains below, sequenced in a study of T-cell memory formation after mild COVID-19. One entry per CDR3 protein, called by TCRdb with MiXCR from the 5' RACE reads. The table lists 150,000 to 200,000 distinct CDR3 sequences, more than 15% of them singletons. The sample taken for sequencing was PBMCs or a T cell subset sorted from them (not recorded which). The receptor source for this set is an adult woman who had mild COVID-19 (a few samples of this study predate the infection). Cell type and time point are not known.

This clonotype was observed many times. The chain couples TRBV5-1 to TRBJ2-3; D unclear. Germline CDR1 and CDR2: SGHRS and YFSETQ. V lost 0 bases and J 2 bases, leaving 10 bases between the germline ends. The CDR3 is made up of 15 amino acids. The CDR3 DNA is TGCGCCAGCAGCTTGGTCGGCCGCAACACAGATACGCAGTATTTT. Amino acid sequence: CASSLVGRNTDTQYF.

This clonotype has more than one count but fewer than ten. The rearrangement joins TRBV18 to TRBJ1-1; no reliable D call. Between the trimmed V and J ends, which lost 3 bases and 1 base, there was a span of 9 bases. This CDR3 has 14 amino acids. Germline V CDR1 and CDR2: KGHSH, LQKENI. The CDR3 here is CASSPAVKNTEAFF. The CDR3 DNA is TGTGCCAGCTCACCGGCAGTTAAGAACACTGAAGCTTTCTTT.

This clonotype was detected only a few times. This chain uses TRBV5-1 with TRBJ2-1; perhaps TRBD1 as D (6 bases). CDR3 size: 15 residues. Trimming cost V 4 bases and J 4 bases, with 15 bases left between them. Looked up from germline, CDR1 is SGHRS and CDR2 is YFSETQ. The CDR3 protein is CASSLGGDTYNEQFF. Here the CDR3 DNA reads TGCGCCAGCAGCCTGGGTGGGGACACATACAATGAGCAGTTCTTC.

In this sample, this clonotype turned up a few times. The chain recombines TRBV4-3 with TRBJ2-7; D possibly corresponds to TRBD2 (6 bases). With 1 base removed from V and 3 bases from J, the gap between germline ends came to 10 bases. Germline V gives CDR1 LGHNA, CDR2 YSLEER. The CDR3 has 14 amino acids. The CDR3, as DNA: TGCGCCAGCAGCCAAGTAGTCGGGAGCTACGAGCAGTACTTC. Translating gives CASSQVVGSYEQYF.

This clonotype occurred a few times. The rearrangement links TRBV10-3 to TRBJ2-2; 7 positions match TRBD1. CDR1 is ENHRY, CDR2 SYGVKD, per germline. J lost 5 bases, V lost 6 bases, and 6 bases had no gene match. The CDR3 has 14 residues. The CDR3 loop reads CAISGGQATGELFF. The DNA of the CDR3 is TGTGCCATCAGCGGAGGACAGGCGACCGGGGAGCTGTTTTTT.

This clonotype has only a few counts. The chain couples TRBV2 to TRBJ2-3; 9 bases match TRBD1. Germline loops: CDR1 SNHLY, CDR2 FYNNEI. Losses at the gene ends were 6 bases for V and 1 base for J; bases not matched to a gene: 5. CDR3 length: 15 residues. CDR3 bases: TGTGCCAGCAGCTCACAGGGGGCTGGCACAGATACGCAGTATTTT. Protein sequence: CASSSQGAGTDTQYF.

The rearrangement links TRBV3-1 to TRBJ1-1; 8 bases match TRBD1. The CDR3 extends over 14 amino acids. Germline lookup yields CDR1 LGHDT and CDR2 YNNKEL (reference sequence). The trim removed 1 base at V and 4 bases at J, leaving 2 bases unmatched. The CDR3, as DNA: TGTGCCAGCAGCCAAGGACAGGGGCGCACTGAAGCTTTCTTT. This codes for CASSQGQGRTEAFF.

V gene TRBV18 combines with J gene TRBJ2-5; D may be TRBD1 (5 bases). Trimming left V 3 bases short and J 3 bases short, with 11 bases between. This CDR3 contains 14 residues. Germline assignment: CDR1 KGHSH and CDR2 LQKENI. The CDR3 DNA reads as TGTGCCAGCTCACCGCAAAGGGGTGAAGAGACCCAGTACTTC. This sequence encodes CASSPQRGEETQYF.

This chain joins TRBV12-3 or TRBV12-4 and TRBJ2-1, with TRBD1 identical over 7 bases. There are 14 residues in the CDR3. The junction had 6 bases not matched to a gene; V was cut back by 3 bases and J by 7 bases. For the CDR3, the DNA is TGTGCCAGCAGTTTGGGACAGCGAGGGAATGAGCAGTTCTTC. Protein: CASSLGQRGNEQFF.

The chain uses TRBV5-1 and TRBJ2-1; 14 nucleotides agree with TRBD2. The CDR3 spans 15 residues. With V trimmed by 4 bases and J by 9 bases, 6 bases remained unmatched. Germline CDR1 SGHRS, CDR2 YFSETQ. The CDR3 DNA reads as TGCGCCAGCAGCCCGGGGACTAGCGGGGGATCTGAGCAGTTCTTC. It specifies CASSPGTSGGSEQFF.

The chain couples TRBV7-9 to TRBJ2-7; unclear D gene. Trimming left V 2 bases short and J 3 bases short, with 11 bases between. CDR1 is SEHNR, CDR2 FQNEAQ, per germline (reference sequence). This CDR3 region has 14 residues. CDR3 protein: CASSLPLKSYEQYF. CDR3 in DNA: TGTGCCAGCAGCTTACCCCTAAAAAGCTACGAGCAGTACTTC.

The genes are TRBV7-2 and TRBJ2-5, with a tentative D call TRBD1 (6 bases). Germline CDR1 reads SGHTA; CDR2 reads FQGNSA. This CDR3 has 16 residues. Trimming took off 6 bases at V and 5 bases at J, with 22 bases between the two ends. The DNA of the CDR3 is TGTGCCAGCAGTCAAAGCGCGACCTACAGGGATGAGACCCAGTACTTC. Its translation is CASSQSATYRDETQYF.

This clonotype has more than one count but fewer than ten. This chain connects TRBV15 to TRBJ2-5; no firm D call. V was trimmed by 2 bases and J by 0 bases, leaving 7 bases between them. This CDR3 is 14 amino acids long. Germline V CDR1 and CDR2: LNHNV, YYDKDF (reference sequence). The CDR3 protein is CATSRNTDQETQYF. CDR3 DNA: TGTGCCACCAGCAGAAACACAGACCAAGAGACCCAGTACTTC.

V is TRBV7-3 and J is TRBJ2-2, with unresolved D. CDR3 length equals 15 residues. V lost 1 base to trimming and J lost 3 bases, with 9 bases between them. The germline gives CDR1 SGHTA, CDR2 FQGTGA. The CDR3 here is CASSLSRTHTGELFF. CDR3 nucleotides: TGTGCCAGCAGCTTAAGCAGGACCCACACCGGGGAGCTGTTTTTT.

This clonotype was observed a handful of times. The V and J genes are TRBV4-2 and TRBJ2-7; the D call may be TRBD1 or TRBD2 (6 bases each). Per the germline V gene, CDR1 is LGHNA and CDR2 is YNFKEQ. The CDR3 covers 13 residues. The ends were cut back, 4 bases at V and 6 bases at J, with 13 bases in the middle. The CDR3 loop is CASSRGAAGEQYF. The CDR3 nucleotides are TGTGCCAGCAGCCGGGGGGCAGCCGGCGAGCAGTACTTC.

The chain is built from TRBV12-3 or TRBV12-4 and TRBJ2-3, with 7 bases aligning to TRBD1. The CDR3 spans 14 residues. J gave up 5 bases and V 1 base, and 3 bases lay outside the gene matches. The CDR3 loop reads CASSLEGARDTQYF. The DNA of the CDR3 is TGTGCCAGCAGTTTAGAGGGGGCGAGAGATACGCAGTATTTT.

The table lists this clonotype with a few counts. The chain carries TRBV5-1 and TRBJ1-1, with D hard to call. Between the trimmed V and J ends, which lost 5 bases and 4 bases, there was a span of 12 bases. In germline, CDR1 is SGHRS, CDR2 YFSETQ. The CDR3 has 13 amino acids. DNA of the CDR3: TGCGCCAGCAGTGTCATGGGGAGCACTGAAGCTTTCTTT. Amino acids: CASSVMGSTEAFF.

The CDR3 loop reads CASGTENSNQPQHF. The CDR3 DNA reads TGTGCCAGCGGGACAGAAAATAGCAATCAGCCCCAGCATTTT. The rearrangement joins TRBV12-3 or TRBV12-4 to TRBJ1-5, with 7 bases that match TRBD1. This CDR3 has 14 amino acids. The V gene end was trimmed by 8 bases and the J gene end by 0 bases; junction bases not matched to a gene: 4.

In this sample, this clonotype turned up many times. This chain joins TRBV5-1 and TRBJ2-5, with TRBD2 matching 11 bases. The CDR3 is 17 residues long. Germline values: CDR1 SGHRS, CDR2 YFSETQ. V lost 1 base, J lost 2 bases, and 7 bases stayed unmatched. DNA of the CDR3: TGCGCCAGCAGCTTGTCTCTAGCGGGGGGACCGCAAGAGACCCAGTACTTC. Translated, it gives CASSLSLAGGPQETQYF.

The CDR3 DNA reads TGTGCCAGTAGATACGACATGGGCCGCTACAATGAGCAGTTCTTC. Translating it yields CASRYDMGRYNEQFF. This chain links TRBV19 with TRBJ2-1; D remains ambiguous. The CDR3 sequence is 15 residues long. V dropped 6 bases and J dropped 3 bases, with 15 bases sitting between them. Germline lookup yields CDR1 LNHDA and CDR2 SQIVND (reference sequence).

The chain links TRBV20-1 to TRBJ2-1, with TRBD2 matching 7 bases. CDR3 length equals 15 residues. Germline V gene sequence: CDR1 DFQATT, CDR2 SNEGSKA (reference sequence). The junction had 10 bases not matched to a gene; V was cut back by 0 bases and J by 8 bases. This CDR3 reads CSAREAGRANDEQFF. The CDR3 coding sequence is TGCAGTGCTAGAGAGGCGGGGAGGGCCAACGATGAGCAGTTCTTC.

The DNA for the CDR3 is TGTGCCTGGAGACTCGCGGGGGCAACGGACTCAGATACGCAGTATTTT. The encoded protein is CAWRLAGATDSDTQYF. The rearrangement links TRBV30 to TRBJ2-3; weak D call: TRBD2 (7 bases). CDR1 is GTSNPN, CDR2 SVGIG, per germline (reference sequence). The length of the CDR3 is 16 residues. The ends were cut back, 3 bases at V and 4 bases at J, with 20 bases in the middle.

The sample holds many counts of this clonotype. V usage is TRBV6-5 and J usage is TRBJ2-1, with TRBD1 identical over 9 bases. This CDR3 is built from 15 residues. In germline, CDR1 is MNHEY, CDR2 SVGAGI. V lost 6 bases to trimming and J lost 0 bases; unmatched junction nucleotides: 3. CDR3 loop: CASSPDRGSYNEQFF. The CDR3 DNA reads TGTGCCAGCAGCCCGGACAGGGGCTCCTACAATGAGCAGTTCTTC.

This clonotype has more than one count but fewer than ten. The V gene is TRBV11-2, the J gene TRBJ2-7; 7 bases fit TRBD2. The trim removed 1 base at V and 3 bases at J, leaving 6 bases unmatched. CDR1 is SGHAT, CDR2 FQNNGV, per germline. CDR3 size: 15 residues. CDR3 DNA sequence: TGTGCCAGCAGCTTAGGGTCTAGCGGACGCTACGAGCAGTACTTC. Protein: CASSLGSSGRYEQYF.

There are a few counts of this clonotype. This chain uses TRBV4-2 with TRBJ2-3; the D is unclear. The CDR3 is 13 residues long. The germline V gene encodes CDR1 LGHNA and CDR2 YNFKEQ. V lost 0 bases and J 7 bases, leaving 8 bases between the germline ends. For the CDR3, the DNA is TGTGCCAGCAGCCAAGATAGGTCAAATACGCAGTATTTT. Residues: CASSQDRSNTQYF.

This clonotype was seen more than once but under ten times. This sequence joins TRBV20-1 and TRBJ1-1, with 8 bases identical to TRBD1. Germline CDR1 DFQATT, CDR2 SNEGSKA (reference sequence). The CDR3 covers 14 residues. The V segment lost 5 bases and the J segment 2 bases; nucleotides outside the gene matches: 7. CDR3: CSAARTGFNTEAFF. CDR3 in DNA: TGCAGTGCTGCCCGGACAGGGTTTAACACTGAAGCTTTCTTT.

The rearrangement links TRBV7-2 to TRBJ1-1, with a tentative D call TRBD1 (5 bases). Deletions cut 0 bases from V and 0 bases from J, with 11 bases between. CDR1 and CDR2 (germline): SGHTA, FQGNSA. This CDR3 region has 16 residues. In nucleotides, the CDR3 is TGTGCCAGCAGCTTAGCGAGGCCGGACATGAACACTGAAGCTTTCTTT. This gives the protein CASSLARPDMNTEAFF.

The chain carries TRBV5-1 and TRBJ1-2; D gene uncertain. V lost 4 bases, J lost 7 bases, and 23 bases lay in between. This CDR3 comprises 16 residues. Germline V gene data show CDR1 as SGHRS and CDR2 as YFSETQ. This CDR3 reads CASSPLETPTWGGYTF. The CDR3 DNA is TGCGCCAGCAGCCCCCTGGAGACACCGACCTGGGGTGGCTACACCTTC.

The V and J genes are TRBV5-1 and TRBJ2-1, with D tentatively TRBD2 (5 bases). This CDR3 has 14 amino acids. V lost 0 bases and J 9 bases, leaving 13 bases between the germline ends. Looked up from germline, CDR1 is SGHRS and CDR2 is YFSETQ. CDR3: CASSLGGLVGEQFF. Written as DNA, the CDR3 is TGCGCCAGCAGCTTGGGCGGGCTGGTTGGTGAGCAGTTCTTC.

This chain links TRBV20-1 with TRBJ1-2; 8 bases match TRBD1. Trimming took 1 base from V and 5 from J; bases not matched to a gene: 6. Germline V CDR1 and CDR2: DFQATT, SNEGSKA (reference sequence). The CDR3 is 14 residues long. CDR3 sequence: CSARGEGQDYGYTF. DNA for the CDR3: TGCAGTGCTAGAGGCGAGGGACAGGATTATGGCTACACCTTC.

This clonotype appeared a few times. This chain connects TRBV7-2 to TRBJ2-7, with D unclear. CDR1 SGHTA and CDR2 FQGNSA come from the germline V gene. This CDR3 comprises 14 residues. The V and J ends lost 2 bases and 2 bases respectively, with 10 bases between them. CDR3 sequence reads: CASSLSRKTYEQYF. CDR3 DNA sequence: TGTGCCAGCAGCTTAAGTCGCAAGACCTACGAGCAGTACTTC.